The 32 T cell receptor beta chains below were found in one sample sequenced in a study of shared clonotypes between healthy human individuals. The table came from immunoSEQ multiplex PCR; TCRdb's copy has only in-frame clones and leaves some out. The profile shows 450,000 to 500,000 clones, 79% of them singletons. Sequencing input: PBMCs. Source of these receptors: a middle-aged woman in good health. Some clones in this sample may be carry-over from other donors' samples.

This clone has only one observation. The CDR3 here is CASSLAPGQGYSYEQYF. Written as DNA, the CDR3 is TGTGCCAGCAGCTTAGCCCCGGGACAGGGTTACTCCTACGAGCAGTACTTC. The chain joins TRBV7-2 to TRBJ2-7, with 9 positions matching TRBD1. The germline V gene has CDR1 SGHTA and CDR2 FQGNSA. Trimming removed 0 bases from V and 0 bases from J; junction bases left unmatched: 6. This CDR3 has 17 amino acids. Variable domain in full (rest from reference TRBV7-2 and TRBJ2-7): GAGVSQSPSNKVTEKGKDVELRCDPISGHTALYWYRQSLGQGLEFLIYFQGNSAPDKSGLPSDRFSAERTGGSVSTLTIQRTQQEDSAVYLCASSLAPGQGYSYEQYFGPGTRLTVT.

The genes are TRBV5-1 and TRBJ2-1; 9 bases are a match to TRBD2. CDR1 and CDR2 from the germline V gene are SGHRS and YFSETQ. J lost 7 bases, V lost 0 bases, and 8 bases had no gene match. The CDR3 is 16 amino acids. CDR3 sequence: CASSLGLLAGGNEQFF. The CDR3 DNA reads as TGCGCCAGCAGCTTGGGGTTACTAGCGGGTGGAAATGAGCAGTTCTTC.

The chain links TRBV4-3 to TRBJ2-7; 11 bases line up with TRBD2. Trimming at V came to 1 base and at J to 6 bases, leaving 8 bases not matched to a gene. Germline V gene sequence: CDR1 LGHNA, CDR2 YSLEER. The CDR3 is made up of 16 amino acids. The CDR3 spells CASSQALASGRSEQYF. The DNA of the CDR3 is TGCGCCAGCAGCCAAGCTCTAGCTAGCGGGAGGTCCGAGCAGTACTTC.

The chain couples TRBV6-5 to TRBJ1-5; D remains ambiguous. Germline CDR1 reads MNHEY; CDR2 reads SVGAGI. Deletions cut 6 bases from V and 6 bases from J, with 12 bases between. There are 13 residues in the CDR3. The chain's CDR3 is CASSPNVGQPQHF. For the CDR3, the DNA is TGTGCCAGCAGCCCGAATGTAGGTCAGCCCCAGCATTTT.

This chain connects TRBV15 to TRBJ2-3; a possible D gene is TRBD1 (5 bases). V was trimmed by 5 bases and J by 5 bases, leaving 8 bases between them. The germline V gene encodes CDR1 LNHNV and CDR2 YYDKDF (reference sequence). The CDR3 has 12 amino acids. The CDR3 DNA sequence: TGTGCCACCAGCGGGGCTCTAGATACGCAGTATTTT. It translates to CATSGALDTQYF.

The chain couples TRBV7-4 to TRBJ2-3, with unresolved D. From germline, CDR1 is SGHVT and CDR2 SQSDAQ. V was trimmed by 3 bases and J by 0 bases, leaving 13 bases between them. CDR3 size: 16 residues. The CDR3 DNA is TGTGCCAGCAGCTTTCGGCGAACACCTAGCACAGATACGCAGTATTTT. This encodes CASSFRRTPSTDTQYF.

The rearrangement uses TRBV5-7 and TRBJ1-4, with D possibly TRBD1 on 6 matching bases. TRBV5-7 is an open reading frame, and its role is uncertain. The CDR3 spans 15 residues. V lost 0 bases, J lost 8 bases, and 14 bases lay in between. CDR3 sequence (DNA): TGTGCCAGCAGCTTGGGGGTGGACAGCCACGAAAAACTGTTTTTT. Amino acid sequence: CASSLGVDSHEKLFF.

This clone was recorded only once. The chain carries TRBV7-9 and TRBJ1-5; D not certain. Germline loops: CDR1 SEHNR, CDR2 FQNEAQ (reference sequence). This CDR3 comprises 15 residues. V lost 1 base to trimming and J lost 5 bases, with 12 bases between them. This chain's CDR3 is CASSLDGLEHQPQHF. CDR3 sequence (DNA): TGTGCCAGCAGCTTAGACGGGTTGGAACATCAGCCCCAGCATTTT. Variable domain in full (rest from reference TRBV7-9 and TRBJ1-5): DTGVSQNPRHKITKRGQNVTFRCDPISEHNRLYWYRQTLGQGPEFLTYFQNEAQLEKSRLLSDRFSAERPKGSFSTLEIQRTEQGDSAMYLCASSLDGLEHQPQHFGDGTRLSIL.

As DNA, the CDR3 is TGCGCCAGCAGCTTGACGGTTAGCACAGATACGCAGTATTTT. Its translation: CASSLTVSTDTQYF. V and J are TRBV5-1 and TRBJ2-3; D is unresolved. Trimming removed 1 base at V and 0 bases at J, with 6 bases between. This CDR3 is built from 14 residues. From germline, CDR1 is SGHRS and CDR2 YFSETQ.

This clone was seen repeatedly, ten times or more. A read error may produce the germline difference seen at one junction end. The chain is built from TRBV4-1 and TRBJ1-1; D remains ambiguous. The CDR3 runs to 12 residues. Germline CDR1 MGHRA, CDR2 YSYEKL. The DNA for the CDR3 is TGCGCCAGCAGCCAAGTGAACAGTGAAGCTTTCTTT. It is translated as CASSQVNSEAFF.

This clone was detected a few times. The J gene is TRBJ2-3, the V gene TRBV10-3, with 7 bases identical to TRBD1. CDR1 and CDR2 from the germline V gene are ENHRY and SYGVKD. J gave up 2 bases and V 10 bases, and 12 bases lay outside the gene matches. The length of the CDR3 is 15 residues. CDR3 loop: CATRSGTVNTDTQYF. CDR3 bases: TGTGCCACCAGGTCCGGGACAGTGAACACAGATACGCAGTATTTT.

The V call is TRBV5-1, the J call TRBJ2-7; D uncertain. Germline V lookup: CDR1 SGHRS, CDR2 YFSETQ. The CDR3 loop spans 14 amino acids. The V and J ends lost 1 base and 6 bases respectively, with 14 bases between them. CDR3 nucleotide sequence: TGCGCCAGCAGCTTGAGTGGGGATTGGGGCGAGCAGTACTTC. Protein: CASSLSGDWGEQYF.

As for this clone: A far larger clone is a single base away, which makes a read error likely. Other DNA sequences within the sample encode an identical CDR3. The chain links TRBV28 to TRBJ2-5, with D unclear. Trimming took off 3 bases at V and 11 bases at J, with 13 bases between the two ends. This CDR3 spans 12 amino acids. Germline V gene lookup returns CDR1 MDHEN and CDR2 SYDVKM. The CDR3 protein is CASSLSRYEQYF. Here the CDR3 DNA reads TGTGCCAGCAGTTTGTCGCGTTATGAGCAGTACTTC.

The J gene is TRBJ2-1, the V gene TRBV7-3; no reliable D call. V was cut by 5 bases and J by 9 bases, with 14 bases left in between. Germline CDR1 is SGHTA and CDR2 is FQGTGA. This CDR3 comprises 13 residues. CDR3 nucleotide sequence: TGTGCCAGCAGCACATCCACGACCGGTGAGCAGTTCTTC. It yields the protein CASSTSTTGEQFF.

The J gene is TRBJ1-2, the V gene TRBV2, with D uncertain. V gave up 2 bases and J gave up 6 bases, with 10 bases separating them. Germline CDR1 is SNHLY and CDR2 is FYNNEI. The CDR3 is 13 amino acids. CDR3 nucleotides: TGTGCCAGCAGTGAAATCCCCTTGGATGGCTACACCTTC. It specifies CASSEIPLDGYTF. The full variable domain, with the rest looked up from reference TRBV2 and TRBJ1-2, is EPEVTQTPSHQVTQMGQEVILRCVPISNHLYFYWYRQILGQKVEFLVSFYNNEISEKSEIFDDQFSVERPDGSNFTLKIRSTKLEDSAMYFCASSEIPLDGYTFGSGTRLTVV.

This clone was detected a few times. The chain links TRBV21-1 to TRBJ1-1. TRBV21-1 corresponds to a pseudogene. The CDR3 length is 14 residues. The CDR3 protein is CASATGEMNTEAFF. CDR3 nucleotide sequence: TGTGCCAGCGCGACCGGGGAGATGAACACTGAAGCTTTCTTT.

The chain carries TRBV21-1 and TRBJ2-7; TRBD1 is the table's D call and was not checked against the DNA. TRBV21-1 is assigned pseudogene status. This CDR3 comprises 16 residues. CDR3: CASSTPGQGTVYEQYF. The CDR3 nucleotides are TGTGCCAGCAGCACCCCGGGACAGGGGACGGTTTACGAGCAGTACTTC.

The chain combines TRBV28 with TRBJ1-4; 8 bases agree with TRBD1. Trimming removed 3 bases from V and 7 bases from J; junction bases left unmatched: 4. Per germline, CDR1 MDHEN and CDR2 SYDVKM. CDR3 length: 14 amino acids. The DNA for the CDR3 is TGTGCCAGCAGTTTGCAGGGGGCGCGTGAAAAACTGTTTTTT. Encoded protein: CASSLQGAREKLFF.

Many counts were recorded for this clone. This sequence joins TRBV6-5 and TRBJ1-1; D unresolved. V lost 2 bases and J 0 bases, leaving 7 bases between the germline ends. This CDR3 contains 14 residues. Germline-derived CDR1 and CDR2 are MNHEY and SVGAGI. DNA of the CDR3: TGTGCCAGCAGTTACGCCCTAATGAACACTGAAGCTTTCTTT. Its translation is CASSYALMNTEAFF.

The chain carries TRBV9 and TRBJ1-1; D not certain. Per the germline V gene, CDR1 is SGDLS and CDR2 is YYNGEE. This CDR3 has 15 residues. V lost 0 bases and J 5 bases, leaving 14 bases between the germline ends. CDR3 sequence: CASSVGTEGGTEAFF. The CDR3 region has the DNA TGTGCCAGCAGCGTAGGGACGGAGGGAGGGACTGAAGCTTTCTTT.

The rearrangement uses TRBV6-5 and TRBJ2-3; D unclear. Per germline, CDR1 MNHEY and CDR2 SVGAGI. The germline V and J ends were trimmed by 6 bases and 4 bases, with 5 bases remaining between them. CDR3 length: 11 residues. CDR3 sequence reads: CASSQADTQYF. The CDR3 DNA sequence: TGTGCCAGCAGCCAAGCAGATACGCAGTATTTT.

This clone was observed many times. The rearrangement joins TRBV4-2 to TRBJ1-3; a weak D match, TRBD1 (5 bases). This CDR3 has 17 amino acids. Trimming left V 6 bases short and J 0 bases short, with 18 bases between. Germline CDR1 is LGHNA and CDR2 is YNFKEQ. The CDR3: CASSTLGTANSGNTIYF. CDR3 DNA sequence: TGTGCCAGCAGTACCCTAGGGACGGCCAACTCTGGAAACACCATATATTTT.

The chain combines TRBV11-2 with TRBJ2-1; a possible D gene is TRBD1 (6 bases). Germline-derived CDR1 and CDR2 are SGHAT and FQNNGV. V lost 5 bases, J lost 4 bases, and 21 bases lay in between. The CDR3 is 17 residues long. The CDR3 coding sequence is TGTGCCAGCAGCCTCCGATCTCATGGACAGTCTTACAATGAGCAGTTCTTC. Residues: CASSLRSHGQSYNEQFF.

The chain links TRBV5-4 to TRBJ2-1; D tentatively reads TRBD1 or TRBD2 (5 bases each). Trimming pared 4 bases from V and 0 bases from J, leaving 14 bases between. The CDR3 length is 16 residues. Germline CDR1 and CDR2: SGHNT and YYREEE (reference sequence). Written as DNA, the CDR3 is TGTGCCAGCAGCCCCACGGGACCCCTCTCCTACAATGAGCAGTTCTTC. Its translation: CASSPTGPLSYNEQFF.

The chain couples TRBV30 to TRBJ1-3; TRBD1 is a possible D gene (5 bases). The germline V gene encodes CDR1 GTSNPN and CDR2 SVGIG (reference sequence). Trimming removed 5 bases at V and 0 bases at J, with 8 bases between. This CDR3 comprises 13 residues. CDR3 DNA sequence: TGTGCCTGGGACAGATCCTCTGGAAACACCATATATTTT. The encoded protein is CAWDRSSGNTIYF.

The chain has TRBV6-6 and TRBJ1-5, with D perhaps matching TRBD1 (5 bases). Germline V gene lookup returns CDR1 MNHNY and CDR2 SVGAGI (reference sequence). Trimming stripped 2 bases from V and 4 bases from J, with 9 bases between. The CDR3 loop spans 14 amino acids. CDR3 in DNA: TGTGCCAGCAGTTACACGGGGGATAATCAGCCCCAGCATTTT. This translates into CASSYTGDNQPQHF.

The chain carries TRBV28 and TRBJ2-7; D call uncertain. This CDR3 comprises 12 residues. Germline V gives CDR1 MDHEN, CDR2 SYDVKM. V shed 5 bases and J shed 5 bases, with 10 bases lying between them. This CDR3 reads CASSRAFHEQYF. The CDR3 DNA reads as TGTGCCAGCAGTCGGGCCTTCCACGAGCAGTACTTC.

The rearrangement joins TRBV28 to TRBJ1-4, with a weak D call TRBD1 (5 bases). The V gene lost 1 base and the J gene lost 1 base, with 10 bases spanning the gap. Looked up from germline, CDR1 is MDHEN and CDR2 is SYDVKM. The CDR3 runs 16 residues. The CDR3 sequence is CASSLFAGGTNEKLFF. CDR3 sequence (DNA): TGTGCCAGCAGTTTATTCGCGGGGGGAACTAATGAAAAACTGTTTTTT.

This chain connects TRBV7-3 to TRBJ2-5; perhaps D is TRBD1 or TRBD2 (5 bases each). Germline V gene lookup returns CDR1 SGHTA and CDR2 FQGTGA. This CDR3 is built from 14 residues. Trimming removed 5 bases at V and 7 bases at J, with 17 bases between. The CDR3 bases are TGTGCCAGCAGCCTATCCGGGACCCCGGGGACCCAGTACTTC. This translates into CASSLSGTPGTQYF.

The CDR3 coding sequence is TGCAGCGTTGAAATTGACACAGATACGCAGTATTTT. Encoded protein: CSVEIDTDTQYF. The V call is TRBV29-1, the J call TRBJ2-3; unclear D gene. CDR3 size: 12 residues. V lost 2 bases to trimming and J lost 2 bases, with 5 bases between them. Germline lookup yields CDR1 SQVTM and CDR2 ANQGSEA.

This chain uses TRBV4-1 with TRBJ1-1; the match to TRBD1 covers 7 bases. The V gene end was trimmed by 1 base and the J gene end by 4 bases; junction bases not matched to a gene: 9. Germline V gene lookup returns CDR1 MGHRA and CDR2 YSYEKL. The CDR3 loop spans 16 amino acids. The CDR3 region has the DNA TGCGCCAGCAGCCAAGGAGGGTTAACAGGGGTCACTGAAGCTTTCTTT. Its translation: CASSQGGLTGVTEAFF.

The CDR3 here is CATAGGGNTIYF. CDR3 bases: TGTGCCACGGCAGGGGGCGGAAACACCATATATTTT. This chain links TRBV6-6 with TRBJ1-3; the match to TRBD1 covers 8 bases. This CDR3 has 12 residues. Trimming removed 10 bases from V and 4 bases from J; junction bases left unmatched: 3. The germline V gene has CDR1 MNHNY and CDR2 SVGAGI (reference sequence).